Listed below are T cell receptor beta chains from one sample, sequenced in a study of blood T cell repertoires in COVID-19. Generated by immunoSEQ multiplex PCR, the TCRdb table keeps only in-frame clones and is missing some. The sample lists a few hundred thousand clones; roughly four fifths were seen once. Sequenced material: PBMCs or T cells enriched from blood (not recorded which). The origin of the receptors is a woman between 45 and 65 years old who had recovered from COVID-19. Each CDR3 is given with its conserved first and last residue. D genes are given only for firm matches. The size field is filled for only some rows; it gives once, few, many or a size class.

V,J,size,D,CDR3,DNA
TRBV19,TRBJ1-2,few,NA,CASSGPGGGYTF,TGTGCCAGTAGCGGACCAGGAGGCGGCTACACCTTC
TRBV3-1/TRBV3-2,TRBJ2-1,NA,TRBD2,CASSQDWGLGQFF,TGTGCCAGCAGCCAAGATTGGGGACTAGGGCAGTTCTTC
TRBV15,TRBJ1-1,NA,NA,CATSRAGINTEAFF,TGTGCCACCAGCAGAGCAGGGATTAACACTGAAGCTTTCTTT
TRBV7-6,TRBJ2-7,NA,NA,CASSLAASGGEQYF,TGTGCCAGCAGCTTAGCCGCCAGCGGAGGTGAGCAGTACTTC
TRBV6-1,TRBJ2-2,NA,NA,CASSEQAANTGELFF,TGTGCCAGCAGTGAGCAAGCCGCGAACACCGGGGAGCTGTTTTTT
TRBV29-1,TRBJ2-1,few,TRBD2,CSVPTSGSFYNEQFF,TGCAGCGTGCCTACTAGCGGGAGTTTCTACAATGAGCAGTTCTTC
TRBV5-1,TRBJ1-2,NA,NA,CASSIGGTPEGYTF,TGCGCCAGCAGCATCGGCGGGACGCCCGAGGGCTACACCTTC
TRBV27,TRBJ1-6,NA,TRBD1,CASSSGTGTSPLHF,TGTGCCAGCAGCTCTGGGACAGGAACCTCACCCCTCCACTTT
TRBV5-4,TRBJ2-7,NA,TRBD2,CASSWLAGDLEQYF,TGTGCCAGCAGTTGGCTAGCGGGAGATCTGGAGCAGTACTTC
TRBV27,TRBJ1-2,NA,NA,CASSQWRRDGANYGYTF,TGTGCCAGCAGCCAATGGCGGCGGGACGGAGCTAACTATGGCTACACCTTC
TRBV4-1,TRBJ2-1,NA,TRBD2,CASSQERLAGGEQFF,TGCGCCAGCAGCCAAGAAAGGCTAGCGGGGGGTGAGCAGTTCTTC
TRBV7-9,TRBJ1-1,NA,NA,CASSLGRNTEAFF,TGTGCCAGCAGCCTCGGTAGGAACACTGAAGCTTTCTTT
TRBV5-4,TRBJ2-1,once,NA,CASSLGGIHNEQFF,TGTGCCAGCAGCTTGGGTGGCATCCACAATGAGCAGTTCTTC
TRBV2,TRBJ2-1,NA,TRBD2,CASSDPSGRDYNEQFF,TGTGCCAGCAGTGACCCGAGCGGGAGGGATTACAATGAGCAGTTCTTC
TRBV24-1,TRBJ2-1,NA,TRBD2,CATSDISGGPNNEQFF,TGTGCCACCAGTGATATTAGCGGGGGGCCTAACAATGAGCAGTTCTTC
TRBV9,TRBJ2-1,once,TRBD2,CASSGGTSGSSSYNEQFF,TGTGCCAGCAGCGGTGGGACTAGCGGATCGAGCTCCTACAATGAGCAGTTCTTC
TRBV15,TRBJ1-3,NA,NA,CATSRDPPRSGLGNTIYF,TGTGCCACCAGCAGAGACCCACCTCGATCAGGGCTTGGAAACACCATATATTTT
TRBV6-5,TRBJ1-1,NA,NA,CASTPRGANTEAFF,TGTGCCAGCACCCCGCGGGGGGCGAACACTGAAGCTTTCTTT
TRBV9,TRBJ1-3,NA,TRBD1,CASSVALDRGSFGNTIYF,TGTGCCAGCAGCGTAGCTCTGGACAGGGGAAGTTTTGGAAACACCATATATTTT
TRBV7-2,TRBJ1-5,NA,NA,CASSSPGLNQPQHF,TGTGCCAGCAGCTCGCCGGGTCTCAATCAGCCCCAGCATTTT
TRBV7-3,TRBJ2-2,NA,TRBD2,CASRLAANTGELFF,TGTGCCAGCAGACTAGCGGCGAACACCGGGGAGCTGTTTTTT
TRBV18,TRBJ1-6,NA,TRBD1,CASSPLATGGGSPLHF,TGTGCCAGCTCACCTCTAGCCACAGGGGGCGGTTCACCCCTCCACTTT
TRBV6-5,TRBJ1-1,NA,NA,CASTKSSTEAFF,TGTGCCAGCACGAAGTCTAGCACTGAAGCTTTCTTT
TRBV11-3,TRBJ1-6,NA,TRBD1,CASSLDTGQGVSPLHF,TGTGCCAGCAGCTTAGATACGGGACAGGGCGTTTCACCCCTCCACTTT
TRBV29-1,TRBJ1-4,NA,NA,CSVSVGGLGRTNEKLFF,TGCAGCGTTTCTGTGGGGGGACTGGGACGGACAAATGAAAAACTGTTTTTT